The T cell receptor (beta chain) described here comes from a study of blood T cell repertoires in COVID-19. Per the original methods: The assay estimated nucleated cells by amplifying reference gene primers. Clones were sequenced by immunoSEQ multiplex PCR, and TCRdb holds only the in-frame ones, with some missing. D and trimming were read from the DNA, whereas the V and J calls and clone size are those reported in that table. The table records 130,000 to 150,000 clones, 75% to 85% of them present only once. Germline V CDR1 and CDR2: LNHDA, SQIVND (reference sequence). The CDR3 is made up of 16 amino acids. V was trimmed by 3 bases and J by 1 base, leaving 13 bases between them.

This clonotype was sampled from a woman aged 65 to 85 with COVID-19, enrolled during active disease. The sequenced sample was peripheral blood. The V gene is TRBV19, the J gene TRBJ1-5, with a possible D match to TRBD1 (5 bases). The CDR3 DNA reads as TGTGCCAGTAGTATGGGCGGACAAAGGAGCAATCAGCCCCAGCATTTT. Its translation: CASSMGGQRSNQPQHF.